Each of the 7 T cell receptor beta chains below was sequenced from the same sample in a study of molecular identifiers for immune sequencing clone quantification. TCRdb itself ran the PCR reads through MiXCR, one entry per CDR3 protein. The table has hundreds of thousands of distinct CDR3 sequences, 15% to 20% seen once. Input material: naive CD8+ T cells from blood, with Jurkat cell RNA spiked in. The subset denotes: FACS-sorted CD8+CD4-CCR7+CD45RA+ naive T cells. The receptors here all came from a human donor in good health. Some libraries in this study had Jurkat cell RNA spiked in.

A remark on this clonotype: Being one base from a much bigger clone, this may be a read error. In nucleotides, the CDR3 is TGCAGTGCTAGAGATGGCAGTCGCCCGTCGGATGAGCAGTACTTC. It translates to CSARDGSRPSDEQYF. The chain links TRBV20-1 to TRBJ2-7; D uncertain. The V and J ends lost 0 bases and 7 bases respectively, with 19 bases between them. Germline CDR1 and CDR2: DFQATT and SNEGSKA (reference sequence). The CDR3 spans 15 residues.

This clonotype was detected ten times or more. This chain joins TRBV28 and TRBJ2-7; 7 positions match TRBD2. Per the germline V gene, CDR1 is MDHEN and CDR2 is SYDVKM. CDR3 length: 16 residues. V trimming: 6 bases; J trimming: 0 bases; junction bases outside the gene matches: 11. DNA of the CDR3: TGTGCCAGCAGGGAGGGCCTAGCGGTTAGCTCCTACGAGCAGTACTTC. It translates to CASREGLAVSSYEQYF.

The sample holds many counts of this clonotype. This rearrangement joins TRBV6-5 to TRBJ1-2; no reliable D call. There are 13 residues in the CDR3. Per the germline V gene, CDR1 is MNHEY and CDR2 is SVGAGI. V was trimmed by 4 bases and J by 0 bases, leaving 6 bases between them. The CDR3 protein is CASSLHSNYGYTF. The CDR3 DNA sequence: TGTGCCAGCAGTTTACATTCTAACTATGGCTACACCTTC.

This clonotype was seen only once. This sequence may be a read error, since a much larger clone differs from it by one base. The chain couples TRBV2 to TRBJ2-3, with 11 bases matching TRBD2. This CDR3 has 18 amino acids. CDR1 SNHLY and CDR2 FYNNEI come from the germline V gene. V lost 7 bases to trimming and J lost 9 bases; unmatched junction nucleotides: 21. CDR3 nucleotide sequence: TGTGCCAGCAATGGTATCATATCGACGACTAGCGGGGTTGAAACGCAGTATTTT. Translated: CASNGIISTTSGVETQYF.

A word on this clonotype: Since a much larger clone is just one base distant, this may be a read error. The V gene is TRBV7-9, the J gene TRBJ2-3; tentative D call: TRBD1 (5 bases). The CDR3 has 15 residues. Germline V gene lookup returns CDR1 SEHNR and CDR2 FQNEAQ (reference sequence). The chain's CDR3 is CASSLSRILTGTQYF. The CDR3 region has the DNA TGTGCCAGCAGCTTAAGCAGGATTCTCACAGGTACGCAGTATTTT.

Remarks on this clonotype: This may be a read error: a much more frequent sequence differs by one nucleotide. This sequence joins TRBV28 and TRBJ2-4; D is ambiguous. The CDR3 totals 16 residues. CDR1 and CDR2 from the germline V gene are MDHEN and SYDVKM. Here the CDR3 reads CGSSSSVDRVYDIQYF. The CDR3 bases are TGTGGCAGCAGTTCATCCGTGGACCGCGTTTATGACATTCAGTACTTC.

This clonotype was observed a handful of times. This chain connects TRBV7-9 to TRBJ1-2; D is uncertain. The V gene lost 2 bases and the J gene lost 0 bases, with 13 bases spanning the gap. Germline V gene data show CDR1 as SEHNR and CDR2 as FQNEAQ (reference sequence). The CDR3 extends over 16 amino acids. The CDR3 DNA is TGTGCCAGCAGCTTAAAGGCAGGAGATCCTAACTATGGCTACACCTTC. Protein: CASSLKAGDPNYGYTF.